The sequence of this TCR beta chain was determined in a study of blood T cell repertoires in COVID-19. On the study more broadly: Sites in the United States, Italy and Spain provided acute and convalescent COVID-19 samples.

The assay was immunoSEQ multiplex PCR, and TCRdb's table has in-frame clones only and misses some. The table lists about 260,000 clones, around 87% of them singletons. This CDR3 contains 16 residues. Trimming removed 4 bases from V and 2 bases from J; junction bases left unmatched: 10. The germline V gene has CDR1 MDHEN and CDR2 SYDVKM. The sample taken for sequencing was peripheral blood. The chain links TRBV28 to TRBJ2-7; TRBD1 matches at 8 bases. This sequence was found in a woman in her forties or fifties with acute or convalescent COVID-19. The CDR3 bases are TGTGCCAGCAGTTATCATACAGGGGGAGACACCTACGAGCAGTACTTC. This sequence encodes CASSYHTGGDTYEQYF.